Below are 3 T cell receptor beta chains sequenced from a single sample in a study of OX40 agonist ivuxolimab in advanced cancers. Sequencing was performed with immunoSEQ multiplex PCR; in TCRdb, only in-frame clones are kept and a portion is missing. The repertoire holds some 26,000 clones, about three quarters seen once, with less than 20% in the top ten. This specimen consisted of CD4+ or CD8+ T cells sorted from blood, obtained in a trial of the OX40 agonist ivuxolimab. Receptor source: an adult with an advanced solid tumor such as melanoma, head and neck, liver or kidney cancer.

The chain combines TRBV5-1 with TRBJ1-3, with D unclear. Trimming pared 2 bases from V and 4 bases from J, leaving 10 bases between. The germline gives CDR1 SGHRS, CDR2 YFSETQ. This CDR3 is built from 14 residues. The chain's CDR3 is CASSLEGSGNTIYF. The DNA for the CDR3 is TGCGCCAGCAGCTTAGAAGGGTCGGGAAACACCATATATTTT.

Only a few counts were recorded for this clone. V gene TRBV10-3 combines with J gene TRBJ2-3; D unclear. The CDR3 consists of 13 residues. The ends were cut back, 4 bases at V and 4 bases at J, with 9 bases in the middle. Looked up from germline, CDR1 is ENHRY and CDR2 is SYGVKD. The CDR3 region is CAISVVSADTQYF. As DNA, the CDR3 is TGTGCCATCAGTGTGGTTTCGGCAGATACGCAGTATTTT.

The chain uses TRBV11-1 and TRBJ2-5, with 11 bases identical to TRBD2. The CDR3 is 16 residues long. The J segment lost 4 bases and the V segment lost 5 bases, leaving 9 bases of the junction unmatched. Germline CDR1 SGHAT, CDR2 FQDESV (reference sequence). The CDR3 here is CASSDWVLAGGETQYF. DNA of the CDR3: TGTGCCAGCAGCGACTGGGTTCTAGCGGGGGGAGAGACCCAGTACTTC.